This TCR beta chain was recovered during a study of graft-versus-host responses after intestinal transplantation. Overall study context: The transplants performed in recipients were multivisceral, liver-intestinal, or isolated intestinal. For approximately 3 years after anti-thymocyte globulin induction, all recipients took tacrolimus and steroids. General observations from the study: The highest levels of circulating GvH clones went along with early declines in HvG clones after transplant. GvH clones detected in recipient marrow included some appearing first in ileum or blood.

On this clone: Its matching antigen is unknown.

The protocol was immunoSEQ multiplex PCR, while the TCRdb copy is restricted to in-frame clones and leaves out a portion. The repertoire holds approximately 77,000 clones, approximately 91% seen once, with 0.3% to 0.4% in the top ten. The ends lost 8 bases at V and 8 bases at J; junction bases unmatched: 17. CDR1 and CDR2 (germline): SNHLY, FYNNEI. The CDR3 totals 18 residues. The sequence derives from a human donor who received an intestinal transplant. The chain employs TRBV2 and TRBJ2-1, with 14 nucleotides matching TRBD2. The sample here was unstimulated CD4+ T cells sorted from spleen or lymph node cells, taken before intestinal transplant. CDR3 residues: CASEGLAGARLGADEQFF. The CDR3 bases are TGTGCCAGCGAGGGACTAGCGGGGGCGCGCCTCGGGGCCGATGAGCAGTTCTTC.